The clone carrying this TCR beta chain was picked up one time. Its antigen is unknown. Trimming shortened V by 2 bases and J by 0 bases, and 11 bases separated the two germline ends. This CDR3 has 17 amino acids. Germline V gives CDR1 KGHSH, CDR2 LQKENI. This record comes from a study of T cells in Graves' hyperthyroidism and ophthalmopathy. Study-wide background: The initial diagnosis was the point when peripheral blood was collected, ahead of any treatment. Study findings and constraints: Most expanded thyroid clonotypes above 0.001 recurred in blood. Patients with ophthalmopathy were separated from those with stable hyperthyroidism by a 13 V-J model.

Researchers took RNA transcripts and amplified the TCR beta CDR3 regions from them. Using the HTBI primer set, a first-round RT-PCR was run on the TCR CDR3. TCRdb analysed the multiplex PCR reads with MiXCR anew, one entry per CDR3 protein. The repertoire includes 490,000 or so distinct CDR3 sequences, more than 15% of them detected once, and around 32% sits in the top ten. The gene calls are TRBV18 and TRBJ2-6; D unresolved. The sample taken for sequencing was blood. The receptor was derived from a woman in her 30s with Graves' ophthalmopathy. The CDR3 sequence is CASSPRQAASGANVLTF. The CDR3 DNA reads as TGTGCCAGCTCACCAAGGCAGGCCGCCTCTGGGGCCAACGTCCTGACTTTC.